One sample yielded the 24 T cell receptor beta chains listed below, sequenced in a study of control samples from healthy donors and cancer patients. Method: immunoSEQ multiplex PCR; TCRdb's copy keeps in-frame clones and lacks some. Of around 130,000 clones listed, about 90% are singletons. Source material: PBMCs. These receptors originate from a man aged 45 to 65 with head and neck cancer.

V usage is TRBV27 and J usage is TRBJ2-2, with D uncertain. V was clipped by 7 bases and J by 2 bases, with 17 bases between them. The CDR3 contains 16 residues. Germline V gene sequence: CDR1 MNHEY, CDR2 SMNVEV (reference sequence). The CDR3, as DNA: TGTGCCAGCAAGACTTCTCGCATGTCCAACACCGGGGAGCTGTTTTTT. Translated: CASKTSRMSNTGELFF.

The gene calls are TRBV5-1 and TRBJ2-1; 10 nucleotides agree with TRBD2. CDR3 size: 17 residues. Germline V lookup: CDR1 SGHRS, CDR2 YFSETQ. Germline trimming cut 4 bases from V and 4 bases from J; bases unmatched to any gene: 11. The chain's CDR3 is CASSLGTSALVYNEQFF. DNA of the CDR3: TGCGCCAGCAGCCTCGGGACTAGCGCCTTGGTGTACAATGAGCAGTTCTTC.

The V gene is TRBV25-1, the J gene TRBJ1-6; D uncertain. The germline CDR1 and CDR2 sequences are MGHDK and SYGVNS. There are 11 residues in the CDR3. V lost 3 bases and J lost 9, with 3 bases in between. The CDR3 DNA sequence: TGTGCCAGCAGTGACGGTTCACCCCTCCACTTT. The encoded protein is CASSDGSPLHF.

The chain uses TRBV6-5 and TRBJ1-6; a possible D gene is TRBD1 (5 bases). This CDR3 has 15 amino acids. The germline CDR1 and CDR2 sequences are MNHEY and SVGAGI. V was cut by 8 bases and J by 6 bases, with 17 bases left in between. The CDR3 is CASRVVRQPNSPLHF. In DNA form, the CDR3 reads TGTGCCAGCCGAGTGGTGAGACAGCCTAATTCACCCCTCCACTTT.

V and J are TRBV5-6 and TRBJ2-7; TRBD1 matches at 12 bases. The CDR3 contains 15 residues. CDR1 and CDR2 from the germline V gene are SGHDT and YYEEEE. With V trimmed by 3 bases and J by 7 bases, 8 bases remained unmatched. CDR3 DNA: TGTGCCAGCAGCTCCCCGGGACAGGGGGCGGAAGAGCAGTACTTC. Translated: CASSSPGQGAEEQYF.

The V call is TRBV10-2, the J call TRBJ1-1; 10 nucleotides align to TRBD1. CDR1 WSHSY and CDR2 SAAADI come from the germline V gene. Trimming removed 5 bases from V and 0 bases from J; junction bases left unmatched: 9. This CDR3 has 17 amino acids. Here the CDR3 DNA reads TGCGCCAGCAGTTTATCCGGGACAGGGGTGATGAACACTGAAGCTTTCTTT. Residues: CASSLSGTGVMNTEAFF.

CDR3 DNA sequence: TGCGCCAGCAGCCCGGGGTCCAGGGGGGTCTACGAGCAGTACTTC. Its protein is CASSPGSRGVYEQYF. The chain recombines TRBV4-1 with TRBJ2-7; D is perhaps TRBD1 (7 bases). The CDR3 runs to 15 residues. CDR1 is MGHRA and CDR2 is YSYEKL in the germline V gene. Trimming pared 4 bases from V and 3 bases from J, leaving 16 bases between.

The chain links TRBV7-2 to TRBJ2-2; 9 bases line up with TRBD2. This CDR3 has 18 residues. Germline trimming cut 2 bases from V and 10 bases from J; bases unmatched to any gene: 17. Germline V CDR1 and CDR2: SGHTA, FQGNSA. The CDR3 DNA is TGTGCCAGCAGCTTATTGGGGGGCGGGACTAGCACCTCCGAGGAGCTGTTTTTT. It is translated as CASSLLGGGTSTSEELFF.

This clone showed up just once. The V and J genes are TRBV9 and TRBJ2-3, with TRBD1 as a possible D gene (5 bases). CDR1 is SGDLS, CDR2 YYNGEE, per germline. There are 15 residues in the CDR3. Trimming removed 4 bases at V and 2 bases at J, with 14 bases between. The CDR3 DNA is TGTGCCAGCAGCCTAAGGGGATCTAACACAGATACGCAGTATTTT. Protein sequence: CASSLRGSNTDTQYF.

The chain combines TRBV2 with TRBJ2-1, with 9 bases that match TRBD2. V gave up 3 bases and J gave up 12 bases; unmatched junction bases: 12. Germline values: CDR1 SNHLY, CDR2 FYNNEI. This CDR3 is 15 amino acids long. The CDR3 protein is CASSEGLAGVFLQFF. The CDR3 DNA reads TGTGCCAGCAGTGAGGGGTTAGCGGGAGTCTTTTTGCAGTTCTTC.

The chain joins TRBV6-2 or TRBV6-3 to TRBJ2-3; no reliable D call. There are 17 residues in the CDR3. Germline assignment: CDR1 MNHEY and CDR2 SVGEGT. Trimming removed 5 bases from V and 1 base from J, with 19 bases in between. CDR3 DNA sequence: TGTGCCAGCAGTGCCCGAGACTCTCCCGACCGCACAGATACGCAGTATTTT. Translation gives CASSARDSPDRTDTQYF.

Points on this clone: Other DNA sequences in the same sample also yield this CDR3. The rearrangement uses TRBV28 and TRBJ1-4, with D maybe TRBD1 (6 bases). CDR1 and CDR2 (germline): MDHEN, SYDVKM. CDR3 length equals 14 residues. The V and J ends lost 11 bases and 7 bases respectively, with 20 bases between them. The CDR3 loop is CAGGRGQPSEKLFF. As DNA, the CDR3 is TGTGCCGGGGGGCGGGGGCAGCCCAGTGAAAAACTGTTTTTT.

The genes are TRBV5-1 and TRBJ1-1; D may be TRBD1 (6 bases). This CDR3 contains 16 residues. Germline V lookup: CDR1 SGHRS, CDR2 YFSETQ. Trimming removed 0 bases from V and 4 bases from J, with 16 bases in between. The CDR3 region is CASSLGRGQGLTEAFF. CDR3 sequence (DNA): TGCGCCAGCAGCTTGGGCCGTGGGCAGGGGCTCACTGAAGCTTTCTTT. The whole variable domain, remainder taken from reference TRBV5-1 and TRBJ1-1, is KAGVTQTPRYLIKTRGQQVTLSCSPISGHRSVSWYQQTPGQGLQFLFEYFSETQRNKGNFPGRFSGRQFSNSRSEMNVSTLELGDSALYLCASSLGRGQGLTEAFFGQGTRLTVV.

This rearrangement joins TRBV5-5 to TRBJ1-4; 9 nucleotides align to TRBD1. V lost 2 bases to trimming and J lost 6 bases; unmatched junction nucleotides: 2. The CDR3 is 14 amino acids. CDR1 is SGHKS and CDR2 is YYEKEE in the germline V gene (reference sequence). The CDR3: CASSFDRGDEKLFF. CDR3 bases: TGTGCCAGCAGCTTCGACAGGGGGGATGAAAAACTGTTTTTT.

The rearrangement joins TRBV13 to TRBJ2-1; D is tentatively TRBD1 or TRBD2 (6 bases each). The CDR3 runs to 15 residues. V lost 5 bases, J lost 4 bases, and 15 bases lay in between. Germline CDR1 reads PRHDT; CDR2 reads FYEKMQ (reference sequence). In nucleotides, the CDR3 is TGTGCCAGCAGCGGATCACAGGGACTTTACAATGAGCAGTTCTTC. Its translation is CASSGSQGLYNEQFF.

The gene calls are TRBV27 and TRBJ2-7; 8 bases map to TRBD1. The CDR3 is 15 residues long. Germline trimming cut 5 bases from V and 2 bases from J; bases unmatched to any gene: 8. Looked up from germline, CDR1 is MNHEY and CDR2 is SMNVEV (reference sequence). The CDR3 DNA is TGTGCCAGCAGTCCGGAGACAGGGGTAGCCTACGAGCAGTACTTC. This codes for CASSPETGVAYEQYF.

The chain combines TRBV19 with TRBJ2-7, with 8 bases identical to TRBD2. Germline CDR1 reads LNHDA; CDR2 reads SQIVND (reference sequence). V lost 6 bases and J lost 7; bases outside the gene matches: 8. This CDR3 region has 13 residues. The CDR3 loop reads CASRSGRTREQYF. In DNA form, the CDR3 reads TGTGCCAGTAGAAGCGGGAGAACCCGGGAGCAGTACTTC.

V is TRBV6-1 and J is TRBJ2-2, with unresolved D. The CDR3 is made up of 14 amino acids. CDR1 and CDR2 from the germline V gene are MNHNS and SASEGT. Trimming stripped 2 bases from V and 5 bases from J, with 9 bases between. CDR3 nucleotides: TGTGCCAGCAGTGAAAGGGTAATTACCGGGGAGCTGTTTTTT. Amino acids: CASSERVITGELFF.

The chain carries TRBV12-3 or TRBV12-4 and TRBJ2-5; D might be TRBD1 (6 bases). V was pared by 5 bases and J by 2 bases, with 9 bases between. The CDR3 is 13 amino acids. The CDR3 region is CASSEGDQETQYF. CDR3 sequence (DNA): TGTGCCAGCAGTGAGGGGGATCAAGAGACCCAGTACTTC.

This rearrangement joins TRBV3-1 (or the pseudogene TRBV3-2) to TRBJ2-1; tentatively, D is TRBD1 (5 bases). This CDR3 has 14 amino acids. Germline loops: CDR1 LGHDT, CDR2 YNNKEL (reference sequence). V dropped 2 bases and J dropped 4 bases, with 9 bases sitting between them. The CDR3 protein is CASSQRTGYNEQFF. The CDR3 DNA is TGTGCCAGCAGCCAAAGAACAGGTTACAATGAGCAGTTCTTC.

This chain uses TRBV7-6 with TRBJ2-2, with D perhaps assigned TRBD1 or TRBD2 (6 bases each). This CDR3 contains 15 residues. Per germline, CDR1 SGHVS and CDR2 FNYEAQ. The V gene lost 8 bases and the J gene lost 4 bases, with 17 bases spanning the gap. The CDR3 here is CASAGGVSGTGELFF. CDR3 nucleotide sequence: TGTGCCAGCGCCGGGGGCGTTTCCGGCACCGGGGAGCTGTTTTTT.

The rearrangement uses TRBV19 and TRBJ2-1; D uncertain. CDR1 and CDR2 from the germline V gene are LNHDA and SQIVND (reference sequence). Trimming stripped 0 bases from V and 8 bases from J, with 17 bases between. CDR3 size: 16 residues. In DNA, the CDR3 is TGTGCCAGTAGTATAGATGTACTCGACGTTCGGGATGAGCAGTTCTTC. It is translated as CASSIDVLDVRDEQFF.

The chain is built from TRBV19 and TRBJ2-7; D is unclear. Trimming took 5 bases from V and 7 from J, leaving 12 bases between them. The CDR3 spans 12 residues. CDR1 LNHDA and CDR2 SQIVND come from the germline V gene (reference sequence). CDR3 DNA sequence: TGTGCCAGTAGTTTCGCCGACTCTGAGCAGTACTTC. As protein: CASSFADSEQYF.

Turning to this clone: Other DNA sequences from this sample encode an identical CDR3 as well. For the CDR3, the DNA is TGCGCCAGCACCATTACAGGGGGGCGAGGCTACACCTTC. Translating gives CASTITGGRGYTF. The genes are TRBV5-1 and TRBJ1-2; TRBD1 matches at 8 bases. Germline values: CDR1 SGHRS, CDR2 YFSETQ. After removal of 6 bases from V and 8 bases from J, the junction contained 9 bases not matched to a gene. This CDR3 spans 13 amino acids.